A selection of T cell receptor beta chains follows, all from one sample in a study of T-cell reconstitution after alpha-beta-depleted transplantation in children. TCRdb re-called the PCR reads through MiXCR, storing one row per CDR3 protein. The sample shows 450,000 to 600,000 distinct CDR3 sequences, approximately 12% of them seen only once. Sequencing used PBMCs, mostly from graft donor cells, obtained 360 days after TCRalphabeta/CD19-depleted stem cell transplant. These receptors all come from a male patient aged 5 to 17 who had a stem cell transplant for acute myeloid leukemia, so the T cells may come from the graft donor. Both conserved end residues are part of each CDR3. Fields, in order: V gene, D gene, J gene, clone size, CDR3 protein, CDR3 DNA. D genes are given only for firm matches. Clone size, where shown, is once, few, many, or a class for clones that have expanded.

TRBV11-1	TRBD2	TRBJ2-2	many	CASSSAGLAGGNTGELFF	TGTGCCAGCAGCTCCGCCGGACTAGCGGGAGGGAACACCGGGGAGCTGTTTTTT
TRBV20-1	NA	TRBJ2-2	many	CSAPGRGSTGELFF	TGCAGTGCTCCGGGTCGCGGGTCGACCGGGGAGCTGTTTTTT
TRBV20-1	TRBD2	TRBJ2-2	NA	CSARRLAANTGELFF	TGCAGTGCTAGAAGACTAGCGGCCAACACCGGGGAGCTGTTTTTT
TRBV5-1	NA	TRBJ2-2	NA	CASSSGGSNTGELFF	TGCGCCAGCAGCTCGGGGGGCTCTAACACCGGGGAGCTGTTTTTT
TRBV20-1	NA	TRBJ1-4	few	CSAPEAREKLFF	TGCAGTGCTCCAGAGGCCCGTGAAAAACTGTTTTTT
TRBV4-3	TRBD2	TRBJ2-5	NA	CASSQDGVAGAQETQYF	TGCGCCAGCAGCCAAGATGGGGTAGCGGGGGCACAAGAGACCCAGTACTTC
TRBV7-2	TRBD1	TRBJ2-2	NA	CASSLEWPGGAGELFF	TGTGCCAGCAGCTTAGAGTGGCCAGGGGGAGCCGGGGAGCTGTTTTTT
TRBV29-1	TRBD2	TRBJ2-7	NA	CSVEYLAGGAEQYF	TGCAGCGTTGAGTACCTAGCGGGAGGGGCCGAGCAGTACTTC
TRBV6-2/TRBV6-3	TRBD2	TRBJ2-2	NA	CASSYPGLAANTGELFF	TGTGCCAGCAGTTACCCCGGACTAGCGGCAAACACCGGGGAGCTGTTTTTT
TRBV25-1	NA	TRBJ2-5	NA	CASSVQGYQETQYF	TGTGCCAGCAGTGTTCAAGGTTACCAAGAGACCCAGTACTTC
TRBV12-3/TRBV12-4	NA	TRBJ2-5	NA	CASSLSLPGTQYF	TGTGCCAGCAGTTTGAGTCTCCCCGGGACCCAGTACTTC
TRBV12-3/TRBV12-4	NA	TRBJ1-3	NA	CASRPLGRRSGNTIYF	TGTGCCAGCAGACCCCTCGGACGCCGATCGGGAAACACCATATATTTT
TRBV18	NA	TRBJ2-3	few	CASSPNTGSDTQYF	TGTGCCAGCTCACCGAACACAGGGTCAGATACGCAGTATTTT
TRBV12-3/TRBV12-4	TRBD1	TRBJ1-3	few	CASRSTGGGSGNTIYF	TGTGCCAGCAGGTCGACAGGGGGTGGCTCTGGAAACACCATATATTTT
TRBV4-3	NA	TRBJ1-5	few	CASSQGAGFGQPQHF	TGCGCCAGCAGCCAAGGTGCGGGGTTCGGGCAGCCCCAGCATTTT
TRBV29-1	NA	TRBJ2-7	few	CSVRGAFPHEQYF	TGCAGCGTCCGCGGCGCCTTCCCCCACGAGCAGTACTTC
TRBV27	TRBD2	TRBJ2-1	NA	CASSLLAALYNEQFF	TGTGCCAGCAGTTTGCTAGCGGCCCTTTACAATGAGCAGTTCTTC